This is a list of T cell receptor beta chains from one sample in a study of blood T cell repertoires in COVID-19. Clones were sequenced by immunoSEQ multiplex PCR, and TCRdb holds only the in-frame ones, with some missing. The table includes some 180,000 clones, around 80% detected once. The material sequenced was PBMCs or T cells enriched from blood (not recorded which). Source of these receptors: an older woman in a cohort exposed to, infected with or recovered from COVID-19 (not recorded which). Each CDR3 is given with its conserved first and last residue. D genes are given only for firm matches. For some rows the clone size is stated as once, few or many, or as a class when expanded; others skip it.

d_gene	len	v_gene	abundance	j_gene	CDR3nt	CDR3aa
TRBD1	14	TRBV7-9	.	TRBJ1-4	TGTGCCAGCAGCCTCACAGGGGGCCTTGAAAAACTGTTTTTT	CASSLTGGLEKLFF
.	12	TRBV28	.	TRBJ1-2	TGTGCCAGCAGTTTGGTAGAATATGGCTACACCTTC	CASSLVEYGYTF
TRBD1	16	TRBV6-5	.	TRBJ2-5	TGTGCCAGCAGTTTTCGGACAGGGGGCATAGGGGAGACCCAGTACTTC	CASSFRTGGIGETQYF
.	15	TRBV24-1	.	TRBJ2-5	TGTGCCACCAGTGATCCCCGACAGGTTCAAGAGACCCAGTACTTC	CATSDPRQVQETQYF
TRBD2	16	TRBV5-4	.	TRBJ2-7	TGTGCCAGCAGCTTGTCTCTGACTAGCGGCACTTACGAGCAGTACTTC	CASSLSLTSGTYEQYF
.	15	TRBV11-1	.	TRBJ1-2	TGTGCCAGCAGCTTAGGAGAAGAGTTTAATAATGGCTACACCTTC	CASSLGEEFNNGYTF
.	15	TRBV28	.	TRBJ2-1	TGTGCCAGCAGCCCCGGAGCGAGCTCCTACAATGAGCAGTTCTTC	CASSPGASSYNEQFF
.	13	TRBV19	.	TRBJ1-5	TGTGCCAGTACTACGAGTAGCAATCAGCCCCAGCATTTT	CASTTSSNQPQHF
TRBD2	13	TRBV5-1	.	TRBJ2-3	TGCGCCAGCAGCTTGGGGACTAGGGATACGCAGTATTTT	CASSLGTRDTQYF
TRBD1	14	TRBV10-3	.	TRBJ2-3	TGTGCCATCAGAAAGACAGGGAGTAGGAATACGCAGTATTTT	CAIRKTGSRNTQYF
.	14	TRBV6-5	.	TRBJ1-5	TGTGCCAGCAGTTACTCGAGTAGCAATCAGCCCCAGCATTTT	CASSYSSSNQPQHF
TRBD1	14	TRBV27	.	TRBJ1-2	TGTGCCAGCAGTCGAGGGACAGCCTTGTATGGCTACACCTTC	CASSRGTALYGYTF
.	16	TRBV7-2	.	TRBJ2-1	TGTGCCAGCAGCTCTTTTACTGGGCCGTCCTACAATGAGCAGTTCTTC	CASSSFTGPSYNEQFF
.	13	TRBV30	.	TRBJ1-3	TGTGCCTGGAGTCCCGACAGAGGAAACACCATATATTTT	CAWSPDRGNTIYF
TRBD1	12	TRBV7-9	.	TRBJ1-4	TGTGCCAGCAGCGGACAGGGTGAAAAACTGTTTTTT	CASSGQGEKLFF
.	17	TRBV2	.	TRBJ2-4	TGTGCCAGCAGTGAAAGCCTGCTAGGTACGGCCAAAAACATTCAGTACTTC	CASSESLLGTAKNIQYF
.	14	TRBV18	few	TRBJ1-5	TGTGCCAGCTCACCACAGGGGAGCAATCAGCCCCAGCATTTT	CASSPQGSNQPQHF
.	13	TRBV5-6	once	TRBJ2-7	TGTGCCAGCAGCTTTCGGCAGGGCTACGAGCAGTACTTC	CASSFRQGYEQYF
TRBD2	17	TRBV19	.	TRBJ2-7	TGTGCCAGTAGTATAACGGGACTAGCGGGAGGGGCGGGGGAGCAGTACTTC	CASSITGLAGGAGEQYF
.	11	TRBV29-1	.	TRBJ2-2	TGCAGCGTTGAAGAGCGGCCTCGGCTGTTTTTT	CSVEERPRLFF
TRBD1	14	TRBV28	.	TRBJ2-5	TGTGCCAGCACCTTACAGGGGGCGGGAGAGACCCAGTACTTC	CASTLQGAGETQYF
.	13	TRBV6-6	.	TRBJ1-6	TGTGCCAGCAGTTTCCTCAGGGATTCACCCCTCCACTTT	CASSFLRDSPLHF
.	13	TRBV7-9	.	TRBJ1-2	TGTGCCAGCAGCTTACAGGAACTGCGTGGCTACACCTTC	CASSLQELRGYTF
TRBD1	16	TRBV7-3	.	TRBJ2-1	TGTGCCAGCAGCCTTCAGGGACAGCTCGCCTACAATGAGCAGTTCTTC	CASSLQGQLAYNEQFF
.	15	TRBV4-2	.	TRBJ2-5	TGTGCCAGCAGCCAACAAGGGGGCGCGGGGGAGACCCAGTACTTC	CASSQQGGAGETQYF
TRBD1	15	TRBV10-3	.	TRBJ1-1	TGTGCCATCAGTGCCGCAGGACAGGGGAACACTGAAGCTTTCTTT	CAISAAGQGNTEAFF
.	13	TRBV6-5	.	TRBJ1-5	TGTGCCAGCAGTTACACGCGAGAGGAGCCCCAGCATTTT	CASSYTREEPQHF
.	13	TRBV28	.	TRBJ2-7	TGTGCCAGCAGAGACGGGACTTCCTACGAGCAGTACTTC	CASRDGTSYEQYF
.	15	TRBV6-2/TRBV6-3	.	TRBJ1-1	TGTGCCAGCAGTTACGGCGGCGGCTTGAACACTGAAGCTTTCTTT	CASSYGGGLNTEAFF
.	13	TRBV28	.	TRBJ2-7	TGTGCCAGCAGTCTCGGACAGCCCTACGAGCAGTACTTC	CASSLGQPYEQYF
.	13	TRBV6-5	.	TRBJ2-7	TGTGCCAGCAGCTCAAGCCTCTCCTACGAGCAGTACTTC	CASSSSLSYEQYF
.	16	TRBV5-1	.	TRBJ2-3	TGCGCCAGCAGCCTCTCGACGGTCTCGGGGACAGATACGCAGTATTTT	CASSLSTVSGTDTQYF
.	15	TRBV2	.	TRBJ1-1	TGTGCCAGCAACTCCCAGACAGGCGCCTACACTGAAGCTTTCTTT	CASNSQTGAYTEAFF
.	14	TRBV7-2	.	TRBJ2-7	TGTGCCAGCAGCTTAGGGCAGGGGTGGTACGAGCAGTACTTC	CASSLGQGWYEQYF
TRBD2	16	TRBV27	.	TRBJ2-7	TGTGCCAGCAGTTTATTTACTAGCGGGGGCAGGGGGGAGCAGTACTTC	CASSLFTSGGRGEQYF
TRBD2	17	TRBV10-3	.	TRBJ2-5	TGTGCCATCAGTGAGTCGACCATTCTAGCGGAGAAAGAGACCCAGTACTTC	CAISESTILAEKETQYF
TRBD1	16	TRBV24-1	.	TRBJ1-2	TGTGCCACCAGTGATACCGGGACAGTCGGACTCTATGGCTACACCTTC	CATSDTGTVGLYGYTF
.	13	TRBV6-5	.	TRBJ2-1	TGTGCCACCCTTAGGGAGGGGGTAAATGAGCAGTTCTTC	CATLREGVNEQFF
TRBD2	16	TRBV9	.	TRBJ2-7	TGTGCCAGCAGAGTTGGCTCCGCGGGGGTCATAGACGAGCAGTACTTC	CASRVGSAGVIDEQYF
TRBD2	15	TRBV4-3	.	TRBJ2-3	TGCGCCAGCAGCCAAACTCTAGCGGACACAGATACGCAGTATTTT	CASSQTLADTDTQYF
TRBD2	15	TRBV5-6	.	TRBJ2-2	TGTGCCAGCAGCCGAGGACTAGCGAACACCGGGGAGCTGTTTTTT	CASSRGLANTGELFF
TRBD1	20	TRBV7-7	.	TRBJ1-4	TGTGCTAGCAGCTCATCTTGCCCGGGACAGGGACCCGGGGAGTCTGAAAAACTGTTTTTT	CASSSSCPGQGPGESEKLFF